The entry below describes one T cell receptor beta chain. The antigen remains unidentified. This sample was included in a study of cytomegalovirus exposure and HLA in healthy donors. Study information: Early released data had approximately 86 million unique TCRs, all coming from HLA-typed donors.

PCR involved 60 Vbeta and 13 Jbeta primers. TCRdb's table, derived via immunoSEQ multiplex PCR, lists solely in-frame clones and lacks some. The repertoire includes 150,000 to 250,000 clones, 79% of them detected once, and approximately 4.4% sits in the top ten. Study conclusions and caveats: There were reportedly fewer N-insertions in an Asian-associated ancestry cluster than the roughly 670-donor mean, in a later analysis.

This CDR3 comprises 15 residues. Germline assignment: CDR1 SGHRS and CDR2 YFSETQ. J lost 4 bases, V lost 3 bases, and 7 bases had no gene match. Sequencing used PBMCs. The receptor's source is a woman in her 30s in good health and CMV-seropositive. The genes are TRBV5-1 and TRBJ1-5; TRBD1 aligns across 7 bases. As DNA, the CDR3 is TGCGCCAGCAGCTGGACAGGAATGAGGAATCAGCCCCAGCATTTT. Protein sequence: CASSWTGMRNQPQHF.